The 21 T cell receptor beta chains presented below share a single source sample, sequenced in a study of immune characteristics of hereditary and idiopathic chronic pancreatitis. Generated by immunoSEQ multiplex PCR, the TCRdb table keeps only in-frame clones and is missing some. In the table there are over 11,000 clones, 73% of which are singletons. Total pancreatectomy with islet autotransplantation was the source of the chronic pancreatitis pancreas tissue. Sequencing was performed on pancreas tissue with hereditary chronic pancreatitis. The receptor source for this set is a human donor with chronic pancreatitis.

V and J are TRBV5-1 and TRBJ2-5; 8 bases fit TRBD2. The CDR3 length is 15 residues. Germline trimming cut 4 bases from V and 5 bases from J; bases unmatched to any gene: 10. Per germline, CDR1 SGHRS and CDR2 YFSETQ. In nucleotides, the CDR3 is TGCGCCAGCAGCACCGCCGGGACTAGAGGGGAGACCCAGTACTTC. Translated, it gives CASSTAGTRGETQYF.

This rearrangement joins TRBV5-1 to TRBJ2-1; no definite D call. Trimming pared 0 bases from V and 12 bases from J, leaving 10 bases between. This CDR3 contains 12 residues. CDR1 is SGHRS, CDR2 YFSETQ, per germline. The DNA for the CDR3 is TGCGCCAGCAGCTTGGAGGCAGAAAGGCAGTTCTTC. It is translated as CASSLEAERQFF.

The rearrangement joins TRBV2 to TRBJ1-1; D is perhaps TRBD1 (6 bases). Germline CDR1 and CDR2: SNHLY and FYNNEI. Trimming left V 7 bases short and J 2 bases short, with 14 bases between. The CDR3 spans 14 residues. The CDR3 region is CASKEDSINTEAFF. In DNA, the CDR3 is TGTGCCAGCAAGGAGGACAGTATAAACACTGAAGCTTTCTTT.

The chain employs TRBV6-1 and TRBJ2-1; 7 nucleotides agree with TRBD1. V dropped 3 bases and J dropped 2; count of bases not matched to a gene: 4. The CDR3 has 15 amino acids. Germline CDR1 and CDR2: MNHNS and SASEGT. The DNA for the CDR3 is TGTGCCAGCAGTGATTCCGGGACAGCCTACAATGAGCAGTTCTTC. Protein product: CASSDSGTAYNEQFF.

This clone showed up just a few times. The CDR3 region has the DNA TGTGCCAGTACAGGGACCGCGGTTACCGGGGAGCTGTTTTTT. Translated, it gives CASTGTAVTGELFF. The chain recombines TRBV19 with TRBJ2-2; the D gene could be TRBD1 or TRBD2 (5 bases each). The CDR3 consists of 14 residues. Germline-derived CDR1 and CDR2 are LNHDA and SQIVND (reference sequence). The ends were cut back, 7 bases at V and 5 bases at J, with 14 bases in the middle. The full variable domain, its missing parts supplied by reference TRBV19 and TRBJ2-2, is DGGITQSPKYLFRKEGQNVTLSCEQNLNHDAMYWYRQDPGQGLRLIYYSQIVNDFQKGDIAEGYSVSREKKESFPLTVTSAQKNPTAFYLCASTGTAVTGELFFGEGSRLTVL.

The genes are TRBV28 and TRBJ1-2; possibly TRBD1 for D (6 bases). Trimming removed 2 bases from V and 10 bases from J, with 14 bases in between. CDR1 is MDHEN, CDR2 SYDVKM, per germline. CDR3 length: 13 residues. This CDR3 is CASSLNGQFNYTF. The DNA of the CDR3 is TGTGCCAGCAGTTTAAATGGACAGTTTAACTACACCTTC.

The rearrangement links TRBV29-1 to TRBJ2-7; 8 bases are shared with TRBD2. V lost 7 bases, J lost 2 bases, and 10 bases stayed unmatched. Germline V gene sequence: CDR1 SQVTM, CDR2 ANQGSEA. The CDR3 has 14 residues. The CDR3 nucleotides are TGCAGCGCCCAACGACCGGGAGGGACCTACGAGCAGTACTTC. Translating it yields CSAQRPGGTYEQYF.

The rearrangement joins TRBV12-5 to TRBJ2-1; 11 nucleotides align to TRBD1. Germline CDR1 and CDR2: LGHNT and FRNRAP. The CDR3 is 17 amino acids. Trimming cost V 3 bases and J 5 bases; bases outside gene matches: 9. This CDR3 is CASGFAPGTGGNNEQFF. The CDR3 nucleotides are TGTGCTAGTGGTTTTGCACCCGGGACAGGGGGGAACAATGAGCAGTTCTTC.

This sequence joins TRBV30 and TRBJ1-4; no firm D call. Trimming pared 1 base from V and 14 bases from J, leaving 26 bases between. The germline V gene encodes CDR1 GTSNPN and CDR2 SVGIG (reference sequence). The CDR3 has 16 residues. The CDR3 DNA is TGTGCCTGGAGTGAGACCCTCGACACCCTCATTCAAGTGCTGTTTTTT. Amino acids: CAWSETLDTLIQVLFF.

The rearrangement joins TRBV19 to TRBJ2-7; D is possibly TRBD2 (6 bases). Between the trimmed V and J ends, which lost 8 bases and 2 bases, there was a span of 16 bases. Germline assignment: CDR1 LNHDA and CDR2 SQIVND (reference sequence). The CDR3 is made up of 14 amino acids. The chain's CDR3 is CASGAGQRAYEQYF. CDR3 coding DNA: TGTGCCAGTGGGGCGGGGCAGCGGGCCTACGAGCAGTACTTC.

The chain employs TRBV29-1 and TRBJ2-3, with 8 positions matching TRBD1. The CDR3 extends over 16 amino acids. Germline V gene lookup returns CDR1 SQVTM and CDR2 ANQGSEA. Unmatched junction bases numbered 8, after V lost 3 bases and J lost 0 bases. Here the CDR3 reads CSVEDRVRVSTDTQYF. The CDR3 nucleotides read TGCAGCGTTGAGGACAGGGTTCGGGTTAGCACAGATACGCAGTATTTT.

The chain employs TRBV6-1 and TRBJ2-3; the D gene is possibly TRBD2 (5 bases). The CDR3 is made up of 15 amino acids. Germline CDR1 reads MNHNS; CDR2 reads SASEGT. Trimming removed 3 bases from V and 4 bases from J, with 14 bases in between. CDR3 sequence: CASSDGREGSDTQYF. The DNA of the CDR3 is TGTGCCAGCAGTGATGGACGGGAAGGATCAGATACGCAGTATTTT.

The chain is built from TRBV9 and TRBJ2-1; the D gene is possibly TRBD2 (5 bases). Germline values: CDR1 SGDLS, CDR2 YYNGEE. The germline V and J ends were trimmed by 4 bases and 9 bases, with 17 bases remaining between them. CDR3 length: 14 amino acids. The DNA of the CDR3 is TGTGCCAGCAGCCCAAGTCGTGTTGCGGGTGAGCAGTTCTTC. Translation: CASSPSRVAGEQFF.

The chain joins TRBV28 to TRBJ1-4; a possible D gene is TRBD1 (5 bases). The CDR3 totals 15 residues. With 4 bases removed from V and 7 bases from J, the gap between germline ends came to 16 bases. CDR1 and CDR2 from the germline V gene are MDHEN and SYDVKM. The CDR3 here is CASSWTRAAGEKLFF. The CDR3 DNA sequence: TGTGCCAGCAGTTGGACAAGGGCCGCTGGTGAAAAACTGTTTTTT.

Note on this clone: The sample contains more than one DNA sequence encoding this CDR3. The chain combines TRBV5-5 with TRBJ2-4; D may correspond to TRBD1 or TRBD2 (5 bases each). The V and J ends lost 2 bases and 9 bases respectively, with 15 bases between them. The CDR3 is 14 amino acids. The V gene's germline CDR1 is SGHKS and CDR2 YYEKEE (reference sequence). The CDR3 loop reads CASSFTGPEAIQYF. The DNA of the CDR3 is TGTGCCAGCAGCTTCACGGGGCCCGAAGCCATTCAGTACTTC.

The CDR3 spells CASPDPREYVAFF. In nucleotides, the CDR3 is TGTGCAAGTCCCGACCCACGGGAGTACGTAGCTTTCTTT. The V call is TRBV12-2, the J call TRBJ1-1. TRBV12-2 is classified as a pseudogene. There are 13 residues in the CDR3.

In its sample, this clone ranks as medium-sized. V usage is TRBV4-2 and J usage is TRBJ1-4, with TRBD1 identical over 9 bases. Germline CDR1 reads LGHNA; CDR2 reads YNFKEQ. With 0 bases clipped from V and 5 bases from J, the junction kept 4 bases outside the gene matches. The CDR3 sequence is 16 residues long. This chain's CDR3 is CASSQDRGTGNEKLFF. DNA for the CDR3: TGTGCCAGCAGCCAAGATCGCGGGACAGGGAATGAAAAACTGTTTTTT.

The CDR3 spells CASSLGQSFYEQYF. The CDR3, as DNA: TGCGCCAGCAGCTTGGGACAGAGTTTCTACGAGCAGTACTTC. The chain recombines TRBV5-1 with TRBJ2-7, with TRBD1 as a possible D gene (5 bases). CDR3 length: 14 residues. The germline V gene encodes CDR1 SGHRS and CDR2 YFSETQ. With 0 bases removed from V and 3 bases from J, the gap between germline ends came to 10 bases.

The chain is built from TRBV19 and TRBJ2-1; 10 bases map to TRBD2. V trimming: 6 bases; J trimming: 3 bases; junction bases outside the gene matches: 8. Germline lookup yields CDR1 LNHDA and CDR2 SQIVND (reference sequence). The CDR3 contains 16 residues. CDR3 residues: CASSPWSGRDYNEQFF. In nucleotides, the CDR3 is TGTGCCAGTAGCCCCTGGAGCGGGAGGGACTACAATGAGCAGTTCTTC.

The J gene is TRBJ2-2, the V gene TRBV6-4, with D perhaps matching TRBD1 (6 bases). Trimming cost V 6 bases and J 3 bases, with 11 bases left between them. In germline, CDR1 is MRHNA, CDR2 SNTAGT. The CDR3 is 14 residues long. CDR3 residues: CASRTGTDTGELFF. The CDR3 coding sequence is TGTGCCAGCAGAACAGGGACGGACACCGGGGAGCTGTTTTTT.

CDR3: CASSPGLAPYNEQFF. CDR3 sequence (DNA): TGTGCCAGCAGCCCAGGACTTGCTCCATACAATGAGCAGTTCTTC. This rearrangement joins TRBV7-2 to TRBJ2-1, with D tentatively TRBD2 (5 bases). V lost 5 bases and J lost 4, with 15 bases in between. Germline-derived CDR1 and CDR2 are SGHTA and FQGNSA. There are 15 residues in the CDR3.